This entry concerns a single T cell receptor beta chain. PCR primers comprised 60 Vbeta and 13 Jbeta primers. Method: immunoSEQ multiplex PCR; TCRdb's copy keeps in-frame clones and lacks some. This table lists about 140,000 clones. The data stem from a study of cytomegalovirus exposure and HLA in healthy donors. V shed 3 bases and J shed 5 bases, with 19 bases lying between them. This CDR3 has 16 residues. The germline V gene encodes CDR1 MNHEY and CDR2 SMNVEV (reference sequence). The gene calls are TRBV27 and TRBJ1-2; weak D call: TRBD1 (6 bases). Sequencing was carried out using PBMCs. This clonotype originated in a male donor in good health and CMV-seronegative. CDR3 sequence: CASSFSPDSQIYGYTF. The CDR3 DNA sequence: TGTGCCAGCAGTTTTTCGCCGGACAGCCAGATTTATGGCTACACCTTC.